A selection of T cell receptor beta chains follows, all from one sample in a study of blood T cell repertoires in COVID-19. TCRdb's table, derived via immunoSEQ multiplex PCR, lists solely in-frame clones and lacks some. In the table there are roughly 160,000 clones, more than 65% of which are singletons. Sequencing input: PBMCs or T cells enriched from blood (not recorded which). The receptors stem from a man aged 55 to 70 who had recovered from COVID-19. Each CDR3 is given with its conserved first and last residue. Fields, in order: clone size, J gene, V gene, D gene, CDR3 DNA, CDR3 protein. D genes are given only for firm matches. Only some rows state a clone size, as once, few, many or a class for expanded clones.

abundance: once; j_gene: TRBJ2-3; v_gene: TRBV4-2; d_gene: TRBD2; CDR3nt: TGTGCCAGCAGCCAGGGCGGGGGGGAGGCAGATACGCAGTATTTT; CDR3aa: CASSQGGGEADTQYF
abundance: -; j_gene: TRBJ1-2; v_gene: TRBV28; d_gene: TRBD1; CDR3nt: TGTGCCAGCCGAACAGGGGCGACTAACTATGGCTACACCTTC; CDR3aa: CASRTGATNYGYTF
abundance: once; j_gene: TRBJ2-7; v_gene: TRBV4-1; d_gene: -; CDR3nt: TGCGCCAGCAGCTACAGATCCTCGAGCGAGCAGTACTTC; CDR3aa: CASSYRSSSEQYF
abundance: few; j_gene: TRBJ2-1; v_gene: TRBV3-1/TRBV3-2; d_gene: TRBD1; CDR3nt: TGTGCCAGCAGCCAAAATACCGGGACAGGGGAGAGGAGTGAGCAGTTCTTC; CDR3aa: CASSQNTGTGERSEQFF
abundance: -; j_gene: TRBJ1-5; v_gene: TRBV2; d_gene: -; CDR3nt: TGTGCCAGCAGACAGGATAGCAATCAGCCCCAGCATTTT; CDR3aa: CASRQDSNQPQHF
abundance: -; j_gene: TRBJ1-6; v_gene: TRBV15; d_gene: -; CDR3nt: TGTGCCACCAGCAGAGACAGGGGAATTTCACCCCTCCACTTT; CDR3aa: CATSRDRGISPLHF
abundance: -; j_gene: TRBJ2-3; v_gene: TRBV20-1; d_gene: -; CDR3nt: TGCAGTGGCAAGGGGGATACGCAGTATTTT; CDR3aa: CSGKGDTQYF
abundance: -; j_gene: TRBJ1-6; v_gene: TRBV28; d_gene: -; CDR3nt: TGTGCCAGCAGTTTACGGGGGGCGCGGGGTTCACCCCTCCACTTT; CDR3aa: CASSLRGARGSPLHF
abundance: -; j_gene: TRBJ2-2; v_gene: TRBV21-1; d_gene: -; CDR3nt: TGTGCCAGCACCCCTGGGGGACTCGGGAACACCGGGGAGCTGTTTTTT; CDR3aa: CASTPGGLGNTGELFF
abundance: -; j_gene: TRBJ2-1; v_gene: TRBV7-2; d_gene: TRBD2; CDR3nt: TGTGCCAGCAGCTTAGAAGTTAGCGGGATGCGAGAGCAGTTCTTC; CDR3aa: CASSLEVSGMREQFF
abundance: -; j_gene: TRBJ1-1; v_gene: TRBV28; d_gene: -; CDR3nt: TGTGCCAGCAGTTCCCCCTCCTCGACAGGTATGAACACTGAAGCTTTCTTT; CDR3aa: CASSSPSSTGMNTEAFF
abundance: -; j_gene: TRBJ1-2; v_gene: TRBV5-4; d_gene: -; CDR3nt: TGTGCCAGCAGCTTGAACGGGGGAGATGGCTACACCTTC; CDR3aa: CASSLNGGDGYTF
abundance: -; j_gene: TRBJ1-2; v_gene: TRBV11-3; d_gene: TRBD1; CDR3nt: TGTGCCAGCAGCCAGACAGGGGGCACTGGCTACACCTTC; CDR3aa: CASSQTGGTGYTF
abundance: -; j_gene: TRBJ2-6; v_gene: TRBV5-1; d_gene: -; CDR3nt: TGCGCCAGCAGCTTGGACAGGAGATACTCTGGGGCCAACGTCCTGACTTTC; CDR3aa: CASSLDRRYSGANVLTF
abundance: -; j_gene: TRBJ2-4; v_gene: TRBV10-3; d_gene: TRBD1; CDR3nt: TGTGCCATCAGTGAGTCGCCCGGACAGGGGGCTTTATTAGCCAAAAACATTCAGTACTTC; CDR3aa: CAISESPGQGALLAKNIQYF
abundance: -; j_gene: TRBJ1-5; v_gene: TRBV28; d_gene: -; CDR3nt: TGTGCCAGCAGTTTATGGGGAGGCCTACGGGGCAATCAGCCCCAGCATTTT; CDR3aa: CASSLWGGLRGNQPQHF
abundance: -; j_gene: TRBJ2-5; v_gene: TRBV27; d_gene: TRBD2; CDR3nt: TGTGCCAGCAGTTTTACGGGGGACTACGAGACCCAGTACTTC; CDR3aa: CASSFTGDYETQYF
abundance: -; j_gene: TRBJ2-7; v_gene: TRBV6-6; d_gene: TRBD1; CDR3nt: TGTGCCAGCAGTTCGGGACAGGGGTTCAACGAGCAGTACTTC; CDR3aa: CASSSGQGFNEQYF
abundance: -; j_gene: TRBJ2-7; v_gene: TRBV5-1; d_gene: TRBD1; CDR3nt: TGCGCCAGCAGCTTGGAGGGACAGACCTACGAGCAGTACTTC; CDR3aa: CASSLEGQTYEQYF
abundance: -; j_gene: TRBJ1-4; v_gene: TRBV9; d_gene: TRBD1; CDR3nt: TGTGCCAGCAGCGAGGGACAGGGGACTAATGAAAAACTGTTTTTT; CDR3aa: CASSEGQGTNEKLFF
abundance: -; j_gene: TRBJ2-3; v_gene: TRBV15; d_gene: -; CDR3nt: TGTGCCACCAGCGTTGCCACGGGCGGGGCGGGTACGCAGTATTTT; CDR3aa: CATSVATGGAGTQYF
abundance: -; j_gene: TRBJ1-3; v_gene: TRBV7-3; d_gene: TRBD1; CDR3nt: TGTGCCAGCATCTCCGTTGGGACAGGCCTCAATAGCTCTGGAAACACCATATATTTT; CDR3aa: CASISVGTGLNSSGNTIYF
abundance: once; j_gene: TRBJ1-1; v_gene: TRBV2; d_gene: -; CDR3nt: TGTGCCAGCAGTGAGTCGTCTGAAGCTTTCTTT; CDR3aa: CASSESSEAFF
abundance: -; j_gene: TRBJ2-1; v_gene: TRBV29-1; d_gene: -; CDR3nt: TGCAGCGTTGAGGTCTTGGGCGCGAGCTCCTACAATGAGCAGTTCTTC; CDR3aa: CSVEVLGASSYNEQFF
abundance: -; j_gene: TRBJ1-3; v_gene: TRBV7-2; d_gene: -; CDR3nt: TGTGCCAGCAGCTTAGGACAGAACACCATATATTTT; CDR3aa: CASSLGQNTIYF
abundance: -; j_gene: TRBJ1-1; v_gene: TRBV18; d_gene: -; CDR3nt: TGTGCCAGCTCACCACCCAGCCCGGGAGTAGCTTTCTTT; CDR3aa: CASSPPSPGVAFF
abundance: -; j_gene: TRBJ2-1; v_gene: TRBV2; d_gene: TRBD1; CDR3nt: TGTGCCAGCCTTACTCGACCGGGACAGGGGGCCCTCAATGAGCAGTTCTTC; CDR3aa: CASLTRPGQGALNEQFF
abundance: -; j_gene: TRBJ2-3; v_gene: TRBV9; d_gene: -; CDR3nt: TGTGCCAGCAGCCCATCGGGACTCCCAACAGATACGCAGTATTTT; CDR3aa: CASSPSGLPTDTQYF
abundance: -; j_gene: TRBJ1-2; v_gene: TRBV30; d_gene: -; CDR3nt: TGTGCCTGGAGTAGACAGCTCTATGGCTACACCTTC; CDR3aa: CAWSRQLYGYTF
abundance: -; j_gene: TRBJ2-6; v_gene: TRBV9; d_gene: -; CDR3nt: TGTGCCAGCAGCGTAGCTGAGGCGGGGGCGGCTGGGGCCAACGTCCTGACTTTC; CDR3aa: CASSVAEAGAAGANVLTF
abundance: -; j_gene: TRBJ2-5; v_gene: TRBV5-1; d_gene: -; CDR3nt: TGCGCCAGCAGTCCCTTCGGAGGTTGGGAGACCCAGTACTTC; CDR3aa: CASSPFGGWETQYF
abundance: -; j_gene: TRBJ2-2; v_gene: TRBV5-1; d_gene: TRBD2; CDR3nt: TGCGCCAGCAGCGCTGGGACTAGCAGCACCGGGGAGCTGTTTTTT; CDR3aa: CASSAGTSSTGELFF
abundance: -; j_gene: TRBJ2-2; v_gene: TRBV13; d_gene: -; CDR3nt: TGTGCCAGCAGCTCGGACAGAGACGAGAACACCGGGGAGCTGTTTTTT; CDR3aa: CASSSDRDENTGELFF
abundance: -; j_gene: TRBJ2-5; v_gene: TRBV24-1; d_gene: TRBD1; CDR3nt: TGTGCCACCAGTGATCCGGGACAGGGGGCCCAAGAGACCCAGTACTTC; CDR3aa: CATSDPGQGAQETQYF
abundance: -; j_gene: TRBJ1-2; v_gene: TRBV19; d_gene: -; CDR3nt: TGTGCCAGTAGTAGGAGGACTTCGACACCGCCTAACTATGGCTACACCTTC; CDR3aa: CASSRRTSTPPNYGYTF
abundance: -; j_gene: TRBJ1-6; v_gene: TRBV2; d_gene: TRBD1; CDR3nt: TGTGCCAGCAGTGTCAGGACAGGGGGCAGCTCCTATAATTCACCCCTCCACTTT; CDR3aa: CASSVRTGGSSYNSPLHF
abundance: -; j_gene: TRBJ2-1; v_gene: TRBV14; d_gene: -; CDR3nt: TGTGCCAGCAGCCAAGAGCTAGCGCGAGCAACTGAGCAGTTCTTC; CDR3aa: CASSQELARATEQFF